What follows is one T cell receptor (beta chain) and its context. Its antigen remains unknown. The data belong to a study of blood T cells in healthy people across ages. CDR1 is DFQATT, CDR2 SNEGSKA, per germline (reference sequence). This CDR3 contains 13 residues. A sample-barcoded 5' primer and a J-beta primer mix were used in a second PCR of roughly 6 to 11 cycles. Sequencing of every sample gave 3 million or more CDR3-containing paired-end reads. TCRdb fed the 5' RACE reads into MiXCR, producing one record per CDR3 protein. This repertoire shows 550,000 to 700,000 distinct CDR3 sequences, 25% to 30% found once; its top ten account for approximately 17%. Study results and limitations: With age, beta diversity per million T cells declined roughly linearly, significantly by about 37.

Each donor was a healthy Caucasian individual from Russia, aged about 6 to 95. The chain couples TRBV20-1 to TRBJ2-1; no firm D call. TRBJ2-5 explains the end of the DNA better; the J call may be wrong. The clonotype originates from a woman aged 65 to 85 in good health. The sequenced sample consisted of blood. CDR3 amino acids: CSAEPSGGETQYF. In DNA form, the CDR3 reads TGCAGTGCTGAGCCCTCCGGTGGGGAGACCCAGTACTTC.